This T cell receptor (beta chain) was observed in a study of blood T cell repertoires in COVID-19. Germline V CDR1 and CDR2: SGHTS, YDEGEE. The junction had 5 bases not matched to a gene; V was cut back by 5 bases and J by 0 bases. The CDR3 loop spans 15 amino acids. TCRdb's copy holds only in-frame clones and misses some; the assay was immunoSEQ multiplex PCR. This table has under 500,000 clones, about 90% appearing once. The TCR was taken from a woman younger than 35 with acute COVID-19. The sample taken for sequencing was PBMCs or T cells enriched from blood (not recorded which). The chain employs TRBV5-8 and TRBJ2-1, with TRBD2 matching 7 bases. In DNA, the CDR3 is TGTGCCAGCAGGGCCCGGGGGGTCTCCTACAATGAGCAGTTCTTC. Its protein product is CASRARGVSYNEQFF.